These T cell receptor beta chains were read from a single sample in a study of T cell responses to AZD1222 COVID-19 vaccine. TCRdb keeps only in-frame clones here, not all; method: immunoSEQ multiplex PCR. The sample has approximately 130,000 clones, 80% to 90% seen once; the top ten hold about 8.6%. The sample in question was peripheral blood, obtained on day 0 of AZD1222 vaccination. All receptors derive from an adult in good health. CDR3s include the opening cysteine and the closing phenylalanine or tryptophan. The D gene is left open where the match is weak. A clone size is listed for some rows: how often the clone was seen (once, few, many), or a class if it is expanded.

d_gene	v_gene	len	j_gene	abundance	CDR3aa	CDR3nt
.	TRBV15	13	TRBJ1-5	.	CATGQGPNQPQHF	TGTGCCACGGGGCAGGGGCCCAATCAGCCCCAGCATTTT
.	TRBV5-4	12	TRBJ2-2	few	CASSLDAGELFF	TGTGCCAGCAGCTTGGACGCCGGGGAGCTGTTTTTT
TRBD1	TRBV28	13	TRBJ1-1	.	CASSFPDRGQAFF	TGTGCCAGCAGTTTCCCCGACAGGGGGCAAGCTTTCTTT
.	TRBV4-2	13	TRBJ1-3	.	CASSQEGRATIYF	TGTGCCAGCAGCCAAGAGGGGCGGGCAACCATATATTTT
.	TRBV11-2	13	TRBJ1-5	.	CASSLSENQPQHF	TGTGCCAGCAGCTTGAGCGAAAATCAGCCCCAGCATTTT
TRBD2	TRBV2	15	TRBJ2-1	.	CASSLLAGGLEEQFF	TGTGCCAGCAGTTTACTAGCGGGGGGGCTCGAAGAGCAGTTCTTC
TRBD1	TRBV30	14	TRBJ1-1	few	CAWRGTGARTEAFF	TGTGCCTGGAGGGGGACAGGGGCGAGGACTGAAGCTTTCTTT
.	TRBV28	14	TRBJ2-7	.	CASSFGTHSYEQYF	TGTGCCAGCAGTTTCGGGACACACTCCTACGAGCAGTACTTC
TRBD1	TRBV4-3	15	TRBJ1-5	once	CASSPEQGVNQPQHF	TGCGCCAGCAGCCCCGAACAGGGGGTGAATCAGCCCCAGCATTTT
.	TRBV2	13	TRBJ1-1	.	CASLGPMNTEAFF	TGTGCCAGCCTAGGTCCGATGAACACTGAAGCTTTCTTT
TRBD2	TRBV6-5	16	TRBJ2-5	.	CASSYSGTSGQETQYF	TGTGCCAGCAGTTACTCGGGGACTAGCGGTCAAGAGACCCAGTACTTC
.	TRBV25-1	15	TRBJ1-2	.	CASSENLEANYGYTF	TGTGCCAGCAGTGAAAATCTTGAAGCAAACTATGGCTACACCTTC
.	TRBV24-1	14	TRBJ1-5	.	CATRGGGSNQPQHF	TGTGCCACCAGGGGAGGGGGGAGCAATCAGCCCCAGCATTTT
.	TRBV12-5	13	TRBJ1-1	.	CASGSSANTEAFF	TGTGCTAGTGGTTCCTCAGCGAACACTGAAGCTTTCTTT
.	TRBV14	15	TRBJ1-4	.	CASSHAGPSNEKLFF	TGTGCCAGCAGCCACGCGGGCCCGTCTAATGAAAAACTGTTTTTT
.	TRBV21-1	17	TRBJ1-5	.	CASSKVRGVRRNQPQHF	TGTGCCAGCAGCAAAGTTAGAGGAGTCCGTCGCAATCAGCCCCAGCATTTT
TRBD2	TRBV4-3	18	TRBJ2-3	.	CASSQDRLSGTGTDTQYF	TGCGCCAGCAGCCAAGATCGCCTTAGCGGGACGGGCACAGATACGCAGTATTTT
.	TRBV7-3	17	TRBJ2-1	few	CASSLNAIGSSYNEQFF	TGTGCCAGCAGCTTAAACGCAATCGGAAGCTCCTACAATGAGCAGTTCTTC
.	TRBV28	15	TRBJ1-5	.	CASSFLTGINQPQHF	TGTGCCAGCAGTTTCCTCACAGGGATCAATCAGCCCCAGCATTTT
.	TRBV7-8	12	TRBJ1-5	.	CASSPVGQPQHF	TGTGCCAGCAGCCCCGTCGGGCAGCCCCAGCATTTT
.	TRBV13	15	TRBJ1-2	.	CASSSLGVGEGGYTF	TGTGCCAGCAGCTCCCTTGGTGTGGGGGAGGGCGGCTACACCTTC
.	TRBV5-4	11	TRBJ1-5	.	CASSLNQPQHF	TGTGCCAGCAGCTTGAATCAGCCCCAGCATTTT
.	TRBV7-3	15	TRBJ2-7	.	CASSLRELRVYEQYF	TGTGCCAGCAGCCTGAGAGAGCTGAGGGTCTACGAGCAGTACTTC
.	TRBV9	14	TRBJ1-1	.	CASSVLGQNTEAFF	TGTGCCAGCAGCGTCCTGGGGCAGAACACTGAAGCTTTCTTT
.	TRBV6-5	12	TRBJ1-1	.	CASTEGSTEAFF	TGTGCCAGTACAGAGGGGAGCACTGAAGCTTTCTTT
.	TRBV20-1	8	TRBJ1-2	.	CSAPRQNF	TGCAGTGCTCCAAGACAGAACTTC
TRBD1	TRBV24-1	13	TRBJ1-2	.	CATRGTANYGYTF	TGTGCCACCAGAGGGACAGCGAACTATGGCTACACCTTC
TRBD1	TRBV6-5	13	TRBJ1-6	.	CASRQGVGSPLHF	TGTGCCAGCAGACAGGGGGTTGGTTCACCCCTCCACTTT
.	TRBV6-5	13	TRBJ1-6	.	CASSPTPRTPLHF	TGTGCCAGCAGTCCCACCCCCCGGACGCCCCTCCACTTT
TRBD2	TRBV5-1	17	TRBJ2-5	few	CASSQMGLAGGGETQYF	TGCGCCAGCAGCCAAATGGGACTAGCGGGAGGAGGAGAGACCCAGTACTTC
TRBD1	TRBV28	14	TRBJ2-7	.	CASSRRGYSYEQYF	TGTGCCAGCAGTCGCAGGGGGTACTCCTACGAGCAGTACTTC
TRBD2	TRBV14	16	TRBJ2-7	few	CASSAGLAGNTYEQYF	TGTGCCAGCAGCGCAGGACTAGCGGGGAACACCTACGAGCAGTACTTC
TRBD1	TRBV7-9	14	TRBJ1-1	.	CASSSTGDGTEAFF	TGTGCCAGCAGCTCTACAGGGGATGGCACTGAAGCTTTCTTT
.	TRBV5-8	13	TRBJ1-5	.	CASSPDGYQPQHF	TGTGCCAGCAGCCCGGACGGTTATCAGCCCCAGCATTTT
.	TRBV7-2	13	TRBJ1-1	.	CASSLDLMGEAFF	TGTGCCAGCAGCTTAGACCTAATGGGTGAAGCTTTCTTT
TRBD2	TRBV7-2	15	TRBJ2-7	few	CASSLLAGETYEQYF	TGTGCCAGCAGCCTACTAGCGGGGGAGACCTACGAGCAGTACTTC
.	TRBV6-2/TRBV6-3	17	TRBJ2-1	.	CASSYPRQISSYNEQFF	TGTGCCAGCAGTTACCCGCGACAGATCAGCTCCTACAATGAGCAGTTCTTC
.	TRBV6-5	10	TRBJ1-1	.	CASLSTEAFF	TGTGCCAGCCTCTCCACTGAAGCTTTCTTT
TRBD1	TRBV4-3	15	TRBJ1-2	.	CASSPRTGSNYGYTF	TGCGCCAGCAGCCCAAGGACAGGGTCTAACTATGGCTACACCTTC
.	TRBV2	15	TRBJ1-6	.	CASRARGPDNSPLHF	TGTGCCAGCAGGGCCAGGGGCCCGGATAATTCACCCCTCCACTTT
.	TRBV7-9	16	TRBJ2-1	.	CASSSSKRGSYNEQFF	TGTGCCAGCAGCTCTAGTAAGAGGGGCTCCTACAATGAGCAGTTCTTC